These T cell receptor beta chains were read from a single sample in a study of blood T cell repertoires in COVID-19. Method: immunoSEQ multiplex PCR; TCRdb's copy keeps in-frame clones and lacks some. The repertoire holds a few hundred thousand clones, around 85% seen once, with roughly 2% in the top ten. The sequencing sample was made of PBMCs or T cells enriched from blood (not recorded which). The receptors derive from a man aged 25-45 years who had recovered from COVID-19. Each CDR3 is given with its conserved first and last residue. The order of the fields is CDR3 DNA, CDR3 protein, D gene, V gene, clone size, J gene. D genes are given only for firm matches. Expanded clones get a size class; other rows say once, few or many, or leave the size out.

cdr3_nt: TGTGCCAGCAAATGGGACAACCGCTCACCCCTCCACTTT
cdr3_aa: CASKWDNRSPLHF
d_call: -
v_call: TRBV2
clone_size: -
j_call: TRBJ1-6

cdr3_nt: TGTGCCAGCAGCCAGGTCCGGGACAGTGGAAACACCATATATTTT
cdr3_aa: CASSQVRDSGNTIYF
d_call: TRBD1
v_call: TRBV4-2
clone_size: -
j_call: TRBJ1-3

cdr3_nt: TGTGCCAGCAGCTTGATTGCGGAGCAGTTCTTC
cdr3_aa: CASSLIAEQFF
d_call: -
v_call: TRBV5-8
clone_size: -
j_call: TRBJ2-1

cdr3_nt: TGTGCCACCAGCAGAGAAAAGGCGGGGGGGAACTATGGCTACACCTTC
cdr3_aa: CATSREKAGGNYGYTF
d_call: -
v_call: TRBV15
clone_size: few
j_call: TRBJ1-2

cdr3_nt: TGTGCCAGCAGCCAAGATCCAGGGTCAGGAAACACCATATATTTT
cdr3_aa: CASSQDPGSGNTIYF
d_call: -
v_call: TRBV4-2
clone_size: -
j_call: TRBJ1-3

cdr3_nt: TGCGCCAGCAGCATAGACCCGGGACAGCGGCGAGCTGGGGCCAACGTCCTGACTTTC
cdr3_aa: CASSIDPGQRRAGANVLTF
d_call: TRBD1
v_call: TRBV5-1
clone_size: -
j_call: TRBJ2-6

cdr3_nt: TGTGCCAGCTCTCGCGCTCACAGGGTCCAAGAGACCCAGTACTTC
cdr3_aa: CASSRAHRVQETQYF
d_call: -
v_call: TRBV18
clone_size: -
j_call: TRBJ2-5

cdr3_nt: TGTGCCATCAGAAAGGGGCAGGGGGGTAATTCACCCCTCCACTTT
cdr3_aa: CAIRKGQGGNSPLHF
d_call: TRBD1
v_call: TRBV10-3
clone_size: once
j_call: TRBJ1-6

cdr3_nt: TGTGCCACCAGTGAATTTGCGGGGGGGCGTCCCGAGACCCAGTACTTC
cdr3_aa: CATSEFAGGRPETQYF
d_call: TRBD2
v_call: TRBV24-1
clone_size: -
j_call: TRBJ2-5

cdr3_nt: TGTGCCAGCAGCTCGTTCGGGGTCCCGAGCCAAGAGACCCAGTACTTC
cdr3_aa: CASSSFGVPSQETQYF
d_call: -
v_call: TRBV7-2
clone_size: few
j_call: TRBJ2-5

cdr3_nt: TGCGCCAGCAGCCCCGGACCGCCTAGCGAGGAGCAGTACTTC
cdr3_aa: CASSPGPPSEEQYF
d_call: -
v_call: TRBV5-1
clone_size: -
j_call: TRBJ2-7

cdr3_nt: TGTGCCAGCAGCTTAGCAGGGACAGGGGGCATAGCTTTCTTT
cdr3_aa: CASSLAGTGGIAFF
d_call: TRBD1
v_call: TRBV7-2
clone_size: -
j_call: TRBJ1-1

cdr3_nt: TGTGCCAGCAGCACCCTGGGTACGGGGAATGGCTACACCTTC
cdr3_aa: CASSTLGTGNGYTF
d_call: -
v_call: TRBV3-1/TRBV3-2
clone_size: -
j_call: TRBJ1-2

cdr3_nt: TGTGCCATCAGTGTTGGGACAGGGGGCATTGGAAACACCATATATTTT
cdr3_aa: CAISVGTGGIGNTIYF
d_call: TRBD1
v_call: TRBV10-3
clone_size: -
j_call: TRBJ1-3

cdr3_nt: TGTGCCATCAGTGATAGGACAGGGGGAAATTCACCCCTCCACTTT
cdr3_aa: CAISDRTGGNSPLHF
d_call: TRBD1
v_call: TRBV10-3
clone_size: -
j_call: TRBJ1-6

cdr3_nt: TGCGCCAGCAGCCAGGGGGACAGGCAGTATGGCTACACCTTC
cdr3_aa: CASSQGDRQYGYTF
d_call: TRBD1
v_call: TRBV4-1
clone_size: -
j_call: TRBJ1-2

cdr3_nt: TGCGCCAGCAGCCCCCGAGTTAACGATGAGCAGTTCTTC
cdr3_aa: CASSPRVNDEQFF
d_call: -
v_call: TRBV4-3
clone_size: -
j_call: TRBJ2-1

cdr3_nt: TGTGCCTGGACCCGCGGTTTATCGGGACAGGGGTGGGATACGCAGTATTTT
cdr3_aa: CAWTRGLSGQGWDTQYF
d_call: TRBD1
v_call: TRBV30
clone_size: -
j_call: TRBJ2-3

cdr3_nt: TGTGCCAGCAGCGTTGGGGGGTACGGTCAGCCCCAGCATTTT
cdr3_aa: CASSVGGYGQPQHF
d_call: -
v_call: TRBV9
clone_size: -
j_call: TRBJ1-5

cdr3_nt: TGTGCCAGCAGCTACGACAGGGGCACAGATACGCAGTATTTT
cdr3_aa: CASSYDRGTDTQYF
d_call: TRBD1
v_call: TRBV7-2
clone_size: -
j_call: TRBJ2-3

cdr3_nt: TGTGCCAGCAGTTTATATCGGTTTCACACCCAGTACTTC
cdr3_aa: CASSLYRFHTQYF
d_call: -
v_call: TRBV27
clone_size: -
j_call: TRBJ2-5

cdr3_nt: TGTGCCAGCAGCTTAGACACCTACGAGCAGTACTTC
cdr3_aa: CASSLDTYEQYF
d_call: -
v_call: TRBV11-2
clone_size: -
j_call: TRBJ2-7

cdr3_nt: TGTGCCAGCAGCCTACAAGGACAGGGCACCAGGGAGCTGTTTTTT
cdr3_aa: CASSLQGQGTRELFF
d_call: TRBD1
v_call: TRBV7-3
clone_size: -
j_call: TRBJ2-2

cdr3_nt: TGTGCCAGCAGTTTATCGGGGGACATTGGCTACACCTTC
cdr3_aa: CASSLSGDIGYTF
d_call: -
v_call: TRBV27
clone_size: -
j_call: TRBJ1-2

cdr3_nt: TGTGCCAGCAGGAGTAGGGGAATGGGCCCCCAGCATTTT
cdr3_aa: CASRSRGMGPQHF
d_call: -
v_call: TRBV6-5
clone_size: few
j_call: TRBJ1-5

cdr3_nt: TGTGCCAGTAGTAACGGACTGGCACCCGACTACGAGCAGTACTTC
cdr3_aa: CASSNGLAPDYEQYF
d_call: -
v_call: TRBV19
clone_size: few
j_call: TRBJ2-7

cdr3_nt: TGTGCCAGCAGCTTGATGGCAGGTGAGAATGAGCAGTTCTTC
cdr3_aa: CASSLMAGENEQFF
d_call: -
v_call: TRBV5-4
clone_size: -
j_call: TRBJ2-1

cdr3_nt: TGTGCCAGCTCACCCTTCTTAGGTAGCGGGGAGACCCAGTACTTC
cdr3_aa: CASSPFLGSGETQYF
d_call: TRBD2
v_call: TRBV18
clone_size: -
j_call: TRBJ2-5

cdr3_nt: TGTGCCAGCAGCAAACAGGGGAATGAGCAGTTCTTC
cdr3_aa: CASSKQGNEQFF
d_call: TRBD1
v_call: TRBV11-2
clone_size: -
j_call: TRBJ2-1

cdr3_nt: TGTGCCAGCAGCCAGGGAGGGGACAGGGCCACAGATACGCAGTATTTT
cdr3_aa: CASSQGGDRATDTQYF
d_call: TRBD1
v_call: TRBV16
clone_size: -
j_call: TRBJ2-3

cdr3_nt: TGCAGCGTTCACTCCACTGAAGCTTTCTTT
cdr3_aa: CSVHSTEAFF
d_call: -
v_call: TRBV29-1
clone_size: -
j_call: TRBJ1-1

cdr3_nt: TGTGCCAGCAGCTTAGCCGCGACAGGGGTTTGGGATTCACCCCTCCACTTT
cdr3_aa: CASSLAATGVWDSPLHF
d_call: TRBD1
v_call: TRBV7-2
clone_size: -
j_call: TRBJ1-6

cdr3_nt: TGCAGCGTTGGGGCCTCCGGGACTAGCGGGGGTGTACGCTCCTACGAGCAGTACTTC
cdr3_aa: CSVGASGTSGGVRSYEQYF
d_call: TRBD2
v_call: TRBV29-1
clone_size: -
j_call: TRBJ2-7

cdr3_nt: TGTGCCAGTGGGATGGGGGGTTGGGGTTCACCCCTCCACTTT
cdr3_aa: CASGMGGWGSPLHF
d_call: -
v_call: TRBV6-5
clone_size: -
j_call: TRBJ1-6

cdr3_nt: TGTGCCAGCAGCTTGGATGAAGACAGGGTTGCTTTCTTT
cdr3_aa: CASSLDEDRVAFF
d_call: TRBD1
v_call: TRBV5-4
clone_size: -
j_call: TRBJ1-1

cdr3_nt: TGTGCCAGCAGCGTAACTACAGGGATGAACACTGAAGCTTTCTTT
cdr3_aa: CASSVTTGMNTEAFF
d_call: -
v_call: TRBV9
clone_size: -
j_call: TRBJ1-1

cdr3_nt: TGTGCCAGCAGCCCAGTAGGCGGGGGGGCCCGAGAGACCCAGTACTTC
cdr3_aa: CASSPVGGGARETQYF
d_call: TRBD2
v_call: TRBV4-2
clone_size: -
j_call: TRBJ2-5

cdr3_nt: TGCGCCAGCAGCGGAGGAGGACTAGCGGGGGGGCCCCGTCTAGCCAAAAACATTCAGTACTTC
cdr3_aa: CASSGGGLAGGPRLAKNIQYF
d_call: TRBD2
v_call: TRBV5-1
clone_size: once
j_call: TRBJ2-4

cdr3_nt: TGTGCCAGTAGGCAACAGGGGTATAATTCACCCCTCCACTTT
cdr3_aa: CASRQQGYNSPLHF
d_call: TRBD1
v_call: TRBV19
clone_size: -
j_call: TRBJ1-6

cdr3_nt: TGTGCCAGCAGTTACTATACTAGCGGGGGCACCGGGGAGCTGTTTTTT
cdr3_aa: CASSYYTSGGTGELFF
d_call: TRBD2
v_call: TRBV6-5
clone_size: -
j_call: TRBJ2-2

cdr3_nt: TGCGCCAGCAGCTTGGGTGAGACCTCGGGTTATGGCTACACCTTC
cdr3_aa: CASSLGETSGYGYTF
d_call: -
v_call: TRBV5-1
clone_size: -
j_call: TRBJ1-2

cdr3_nt: TGTGCCAGCAGTTTATCCTGGGACAGGGACGAGCAGTACTTC
cdr3_aa: CASSLSWDRDEQYF
d_call: TRBD1
v_call: TRBV27
clone_size: -
j_call: TRBJ2-7

cdr3_nt: TGTGCCAGCAAGAGAACTCTTAACTATGGCTACACCTTC
cdr3_aa: CASKRTLNYGYTF
d_call: -
v_call: TRBV2
clone_size: -
j_call: TRBJ1-2

cdr3_nt: TGTGCCAGCAGTGGACTTCAAAGGAGGGATGGCTATGGCTACACCTTC
cdr3_aa: CASSGLQRRDGYGYTF
d_call: -
v_call: TRBV6-4
clone_size: -
j_call: TRBJ1-2

cdr3_nt: TGCGCCAGCAGCTTGGCCAGGGTGGAGGGGTCTGGCTATGGCTACACCTTC
cdr3_aa: CASSLARVEGSGYGYTF
d_call: -
v_call: TRBV5-1
clone_size: -
j_call: TRBJ1-2

cdr3_nt: TGTGCCAGCAGCGCAAACCTCCGGCAGGGGGCGGGTGAGCAGTACTTC
cdr3_aa: CASSANLRQGAGEQYF
d_call: TRBD1
v_call: TRBV9
clone_size: -
j_call: TRBJ2-7

cdr3_nt: TGTGCCAGTAGTATAGTATCCAGGGGGCAAGAGACCCAGTACTTC
cdr3_aa: CASSIVSRGQETQYF
d_call: TRBD1
v_call: TRBV19
clone_size: -
j_call: TRBJ2-5

cdr3_nt: TGTGCCAGCCGGAGGCCGGGATCCTACGAGCAGTACTTC
cdr3_aa: CASRRPGSYEQYF
d_call: -
v_call: TRBV11-2
clone_size: -
j_call: TRBJ2-7

cdr3_nt: TGTGCCAGCAGCCAAGAAGGGCTAGCGGGGGCCTACGAGCAGTACTTC
cdr3_aa: CASSQEGLAGAYEQYF
d_call: TRBD2
v_call: TRBV14
clone_size: -
j_call: TRBJ2-7

cdr3_nt: TGTGCCAGCAGCTTAGCACAGAGGAACACTGAAGCTTTCTTT
cdr3_aa: CASSLAQRNTEAFF
d_call: -
v_call: TRBV11-2
clone_size: -
j_call: TRBJ1-1

cdr3_nt: TGTGCCAGCAGCCAAGGGGGGCTAGCGGGGGTAGAGACCCAGTACTTC
cdr3_aa: CASSQGGLAGVETQYF
d_call: TRBD2
v_call: TRBV3-1/TRBV3-2
clone_size: -
j_call: TRBJ2-5

cdr3_nt: TGTGCCAGCAGTCGATCAGGGGACAGCTCCTACGAGCAGTACTTC
cdr3_aa: CASSRSGDSSYEQYF
d_call: TRBD1
v_call: TRBV6-6
clone_size: -
j_call: TRBJ2-7

cdr3_nt: TGTGCCAGCAGTACGACAGGGGGCTTTTACGAGCAGTACTTC
cdr3_aa: CASSTTGGFYEQYF
d_call: TRBD1
v_call: TRBV6-5
clone_size: few
j_call: TRBJ2-7

cdr3_nt: TGTGCCAGCTCACAGGGGGCGGACACTGAAGCTTTCTTT
cdr3_aa: CASSQGADTEAFF
d_call: TRBD1
v_call: TRBV18
clone_size: few
j_call: TRBJ1-1

cdr3_nt: TGTGCCAGCAGCGTATCCAGCTCTGGAAACACCATATATTTT
cdr3_aa: CASSVSSSGNTIYF
d_call: -
v_call: TRBV9
clone_size: -
j_call: TRBJ1-3